These T cell receptor beta chains were read from a single sample in a study of identical twins. TCRdb passed the 5' RACE reads through MiXCR, listing each CDR3 protein once. There are some 730,000 distinct CDR3 sequences in the sample; roughly 18% occur only once, and roughly 13% lies in the top ten. These sequences were also reported in another study, on T cells expressing NK-cell markers.

Sequencing was carried out using PBMCs. All receptors derive from a young woman in good health. The CDR3 runs from the conserved cysteine through the conserved F or W. Fields, in order: V gene, J gene, D gene, clone size, CDR3 protein, CDR3 DNA. The D gene is left open where the match is weak. Clone size is stated in some rows and not others, as once, few, many or a class when expanded.

TRBV4-1	TRBJ2-3	TRBD2	-	CASSHDSGRAVDTQYF	TGCGCCAGCAGCCACGATAGCGGGAGGGCCGTGGATACGCAGTATTTT
TRBV10-3	TRBJ2-1	TRBD2	-	CATTGLAEHGGYNEQFF	TGTGCCACTACGGGACTAGCGGAACATGGGGGATACAATGAGCAGTTCTTC
TRBV6-1	TRBJ1-1	-	few	CASCRGKQFNTEAFF	TGTGCCAGCTGCAGGGGAAAACAGTTTAACACTGAAGCTTTCTTT
TRBV6-6	TRBJ2-7	-	few	CASSHIDSEQYF	TGTGCCAGCAGTCATATAGATTCGGAGCAGTACTTC
TRBV11-2	TRBJ2-1	TRBD2	-	CASSLVFSGRAQYNEQFF	TGTGCCAGCAGCTTAGTCTTCTCCGGGAGGGCCCAATACAATGAGCAGTTCTTC
TRBV12-3/TRBV12-4	TRBJ2-3	-	-	CASSWRTDTQYF	TGTGCCAGCAGTTGGCGCACAGATACGCAGTATTTT
TRBV24-1	TRBJ2-1	TRBD2	-	CATSDASGSIDEQFF	TGTGCCACCAGTGATGCTAGCGGGAGCATCGATGAGCAGTTCTTC
TRBV20-1	TRBJ2-1	-	-	CSARMGISDNEQFF	TGCAGTGCTAGAATGGGGATTTCCGACAATGAGCAGTTCTTC
TRBV29-1	TRBJ1-2	TRBD1	-	CSEGRDRGNYGYTF	TGCAGCGAAGGCCGGGACAGGGGGAACTATGGCTACACCTTC
TRBV13	TRBJ2-7	-	-	CASSLTRSHYEQYF	TGTGCCAGCAGCTTGACTAGATCGCATTACGAGCAGTACTTC
TRBV4-2	TRBJ2-7	-	-	CASSPGVGEEREQYF	TGTGCCAGCAGCCCGGGAGTGGGGGAAGAGAGAGAGCAGTACTTC
TRBV7-2	TRBJ2-1	-	few	CASSFGAAYNEQFF	TGTGCCAGCAGCTTTGGGGCGGCGTACAATGAGCAGTTCTTC
TRBV6-1	TRBJ2-1	TRBD2	-	CASSLTSGSPLFNEQFF	TGTGCCAGCAGCCTGACTAGCGGGAGCCCCCTCTTCAATGAGCAGTTCTTC
TRBV12-3/TRBV12-4	TRBJ2-1	TRBD2	-	CASSIGGSRAEQFF	TGTGCCAGCAGTATCGGGGGGAGCCGGGCTGAGCAGTTCTTC
TRBV30	TRBJ2-7	-	-	CALRAELYEQYF	TGTGCCTTACGGGCCGAACTCTACGAGCAGTACTTC
TRBV30	TRBJ2-2	-	-	CAQRRGPNTGELFF	TGTGCCCAACGCAGGGGCCCGAACACCGGGGAGCTGTTTTTT
TRBV9	TRBJ2-7	-	few	CASSVGRVSYEQYF	TGTGCCAGCAGCGTAGGCAGGGTCTCCTACGAGCAGTACTTC
TRBV29-1	TRBJ2-1	-	-	CSVEGGVGQHNEQFF	TGCAGCGTTGAAGGTGGGGTAGGACAGCACAATGAGCAGTTCTTC
TRBV10-3	TRBJ1-1	-	few	CAISEYPQNTEAFF	TGTGCCATCAGTGAGTACCCTCAGAACACTGAAGCTTTCTTT
TRBV7-2	TRBJ2-1	-	few	CASSLVFGGNNEQFF	TGTGCCAGCAGCTTAGTGTTTGGTGGGAACAATGAGCAGTTCTTC
TRBV10-2	TRBJ2-7	-	few	CASREGENTYEQYF	TGCGCCAGCAGGGAGGGGGAGAATACCTACGAGCAGTACTTC
TRBV24-1	TRBJ2-3	-	-	CATSAAIEDTDTQYF	TGTGCCACCAGTGCCGCTATAGAGGACACAGATACGCAGTATTTT
TRBV20-1	TRBJ2-7	-	many	CSARDPMVGNEQYF	TGCAGTGCTAGAGATCCTATGGTAGGCAACGAGCAGTACTTC
TRBV7-2	TRBJ2-3	-	few	CASSFGVRDTQYF	TGTGCCAGCAGCTTCGGGGTTAGGGATACGCAGTATTTT
TRBV5-6	TRBJ1-2	-	-	CASKKGENYGYTF	TGTGCCAGCAAGAAAGGGGAGAACTATGGCTACACCTTC
TRBV12-3/TRBV12-4	TRBJ1-2	-	many	CASSFRGNYGYTF	TGTGCCAGCAGTTTCCGGGGCAACTATGGCTACACCTTC
TRBV7-2	TRBJ2-7	TRBD2	-	CASSSTSGLSYEQYF	TGTGCCAGCAGTTCGACTAGCGGGCTTTCCTACGAGCAGTACTTC
TRBV27	TRBJ2-1	TRBD2	-	CASSWLAGGPRQFF	TGTGCCAGCAGTTGGTTAGCGGGAGGGCCAAGGCAGTTCTTC
TRBV9	TRBJ2-3	TRBD2	-	CASSVVLAELDTQYF	TGTGCCAGCAGCGTAGTACTAGCGGAGTTAGATACGCAGTATTTT
TRBV12-3/TRBV12-4	TRBJ1-5	TRBD1	few	CASRPPGGRQPQHF	TGTGCCAGCAGGCCCCCAGGGGGCCGTCAGCCCCAGCATTTT
TRBV10-3	TRBJ1-5	-	few	CAIRTDFNQPQHF	TGTGCCATTAGGACAGATTTTAATCAGCCCCAGCATTTT
TRBV20-1	TRBJ1-2	-	-	CSAWGSEGYTF	TGCAGCGCATGGGGAAGCGAGGGCTACACCTTC
TRBV27	TRBJ2-5	-	-	CASSLGAGVKTQYF	TGTGCCAGCAGTTTAGGCGCAGGGGTAAAGACCCAGTACTTC
TRBV12-3/TRBV12-4	TRBJ1-2	-	-	CASSFRAGGDYGYTF	TGTGCCAGCAGTTTCAGGGCTGGAGGTGACTATGGCTACACCTTC
TRBV29-1	TRBJ2-1	-	-	CSVEGTRDGNEQFF	TGCAGCGTTGAAGGAACAAGGGATGGCAATGAGCAGTTCTTC
TRBV12-3/TRBV12-4	TRBJ2-3	TRBD1	-	CASIEGTVSTDTQYF	TGTGCCAGCATCGAAGGGACAGTTAGCACAGATACGCAGTATTTT
TRBV2	TRBJ1-4	TRBD1	-	CASSRQGTNEKLFF	TGTGCCAGCAGTCGACAGGGAACTAATGAAAAACTGTTTTTT
TRBV20-1	TRBJ2-3	TRBD1	-	CSASAPGQATDTQYF	TGCAGTGCTAGCGCACCGGGACAGGCCACAGATACGCAGTATTTT
TRBV29-1	TRBJ1-1	-	few	CSVQRVNTEAFF	TGCAGCGTCCAAAGGGTGAACACTGAAGCTTTCTTT
TRBV12-3/TRBV12-4	TRBJ1-2	-	few	CASSFNQLANYGYTF	TGTGCCAGCAGTTTTAACCAGCTAGCTAACTATGGCTACACCTTC
TRBV6-2/TRBV6-3	TRBJ2-5	-	few	CASSYPYQETQYF	TGTGCCAGCAGTTACCCGTACCAAGAGACCCAGTACTTC
TRBV6-2/TRBV6-3	TRBJ2-7	-	few	CASSYDPGTTESSYEQYF	TGTGCCAGCAGTTACGACCCGGGGACAACCGAGAGCTCCTACGAGCAGTACTTC
TRBV4-3	TRBJ2-7	TRBD2	-	CASSQGLAGIYEQYF	TGCGCCAGCAGCCAAGGACTAGCGGGAATCTACGAGCAGTACTTC
TRBV7-9	TRBJ1-6	TRBD1	-	CASSYEQGDNSPLHF	TGTGCCAGCAGCTATGAACAGGGGGATAATTCACCCCTCCACTTT
TRBV3-1	TRBJ1-6	-	few	CASSQEAGLPLHF	TGTGCCAGCAGCCAAGAAGCAGGACTACCCCTCCACTTT
TRBV5-1	TRBJ2-6	-	-	CASSLDPGANVLTF	TGCGCCAGCAGCTTGGATCCTGGGGCCAACGTCCTGACTTTC
TRBV5-1	TRBJ1-1	-	-	CASNQGAGDTEAFF	TGCGCCAGCAACCAGGGTGCGGGGGACACTGAAGCTTTCTTT
TRBV5-1	TRBJ2-5	TRBD1	-	CASTLTGTGEETQYF	TGCGCCAGCACCTTAACCGGGACAGGGGAAGAGACCCAGTACTTC